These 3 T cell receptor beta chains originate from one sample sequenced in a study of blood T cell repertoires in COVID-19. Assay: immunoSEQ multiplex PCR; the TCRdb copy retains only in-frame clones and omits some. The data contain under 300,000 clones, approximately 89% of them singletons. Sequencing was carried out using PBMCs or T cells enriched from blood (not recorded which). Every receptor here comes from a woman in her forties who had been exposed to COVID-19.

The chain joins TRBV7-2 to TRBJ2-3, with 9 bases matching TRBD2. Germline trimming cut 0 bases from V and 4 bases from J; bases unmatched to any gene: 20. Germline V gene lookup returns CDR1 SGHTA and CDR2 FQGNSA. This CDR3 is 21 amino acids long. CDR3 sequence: CASSLASQQLGLARVADTQYF. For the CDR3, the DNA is TGTGCCAGCAGCTTAGCTTCTCAGCAGTTAGGACTAGCGAGGGTCGCAGATACGCAGTATTTT.

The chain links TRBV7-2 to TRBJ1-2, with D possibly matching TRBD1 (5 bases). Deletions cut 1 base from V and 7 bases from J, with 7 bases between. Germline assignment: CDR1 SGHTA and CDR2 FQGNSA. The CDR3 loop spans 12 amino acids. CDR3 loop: CASSLEQVGYTF. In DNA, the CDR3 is TGTGCCAGCAGCTTAGAACAGGTTGGCTACACCTTC.

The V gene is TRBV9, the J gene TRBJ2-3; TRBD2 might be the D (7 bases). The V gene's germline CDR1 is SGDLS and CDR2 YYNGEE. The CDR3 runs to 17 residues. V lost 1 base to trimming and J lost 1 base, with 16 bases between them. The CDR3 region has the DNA TGTGCCAGCAGCGTATTGGGGGGGCGATCGGGCACAGATACGCAGTATTTT. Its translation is CASSVLGGRSGTDTQYF.